This T cell receptor (beta chain) was retrieved from a study of T cells in women clearing cervical HPV infection (dated by TCRdb to the late 2010s). In the study overall: The cases were some 26 women with histologically confirmed HPV16-related CIN3 or worse, and 2 of those women had invasive cancers. The roughly 25 controls were women who cleared a single incident HPV16 infection within 12 months without developing precancer or cancer. Blood from cases was drawn at the visit where the lesion was first identified, while blood from controls was drawn once the infection was no longer detected. Among cases, blood sampling came a median of approximately 150 days after lesion detection, with an interquartile range of about 80 to 210 days. Since only a few of the women had HLA typing available, the possibility that HLA type was acting as a confounder could not be ruled out. An exploratory proof-of-principle case-control study, nested within the Guanacaste HPV Natural History Study in Costa Rica, was conducted to compare TCR repertoires across cervical HPV16 outcomes. Cases and controls were matched on year of sample collection and on age within five years. Cases had a median age of about 34 years compared with 37 to 45 for controls, and baseline characteristics showed no significant differences between the groups. The parent cohort enrolled about 9,700 women aged 18 or older in Guanacaste, Costa Rica, in about 1992 to 1995 and followed the women for about 7 years. Quality controls consisted of five blinded duplicates per group, for a total of some 60 samples made up of roughly 50 participants and some 10 replicates. Here is what the overall study found, with its caveats: The cross-sectional design could not show whether the associations came before the infection or were a result of it, and neither effector/memory subsets nor HPV-specific T cells were isolated. TRBV6-7 relative abundance was lower in cases than in controls (around 0.11% versus 0.15%; Bonferroni P = 0.0008). TCR repertoire richness was significantly higher in CIN3+ cases than in controls across sequencing depths, while evenness did not differ. Random forest classifiers that combined richness and V gene abundances separated cases from controls with an estimated AUC of 0.83. Because the number of T cells per sample was unknown, the richness differences could reflect varying T-cell content rather than repertoire biology.

The immunoSEQ assay used multiplex PCR to amplify TCR beta CDR3 regions from an average of approximately 1,300 ng of genomic DNA per sample. Primer bias was corrected in the assay by using a complete synthetic TCR repertoire to establish an amplification baseline. The amplicons were sequenced on the Illumina platform. As for the authors' bioinformatics: Error correction of the sequences involved clustering with frequency ratios plus a modified nearest-neighbor algorithm, after which the sequences were analyzed in the immunoSEQ Analyzer using IMGT gene definitions. TCR richness and evenness were averaged over 20 rarefaction repeats at each rarefaction depth, excluding samples with fewer sequences than the depth. Wilcoxon rank sum tests with FDR correction were used to compare relative abundances of V, D and J genes between the groups. For the blinded duplicates, the intraclass correlation was roughly 96% for TCR richness and averaged about 76% across around 61 gene segments. The source is immuneACCESS, and TCRdb retained only in-frame sequences with V and J called. Part of the clones is not carried over; for the studies checked, unresolved V genes explain less than half of this, and the remainder is unexplained. V and J calls and clone size are those listed in that table; D and trimming were worked out from the DNA. The sample table gives tens of thousands of clones. The ten top clones hold around 19% of the sample.

Every participant had a single incident cervical HPV16 infection, and women with prevalent HPV16 infections were excluded. Cervical HPV DNA was detected by MY09/MY11 PCR, and genotyping was performed by dot-blot hybridization. Fifteen mL of heparinized blood were centrifuged, and the buffy coat was split into aliquots, frozen at -30 degrees C, and then kept at -80 degrees C. QIAGEN kits were used to extract genomic DNA from buffy coat specimens. CDR3 length: 13 amino acids, cysteine to phenylalanine. Sequencing covers 30 bases of the CDR3, shown here with the frame starting at base 1. CDR1 is given as LNHDA and CDR2 as SQIVND, both from the germline V gene (reference sequence). Concerning this clone: The specificity of this receptor is unknown. The read is 3 residues too short to cover the CDR3 end, so that end is filled in from the germline J gene.

This TCR came from a woman aged 18 to 75 with a cervical HPV16 infection that either progressed to CIN3+ or cleared (not recorded which). The receptor chain draws on TRBV19 and TRBJ1-2; TRBD1 aligns with 8 central bases. Sequenced input: blood buffy coat. This receptor carries the CDR3 CASSTRTGNDYTF. The part of the CDR3 DNA that was read is TGTGCCAGTAGTACTCGGACAGGGAACGAC.